This TCR beta chain came from a study of early T cells in non-severe SARS-CoV-2 infection. The library protocol tagged individual cDNA molecules with unique molecular identifiers. TCRdb analysed the 5' RACE reads with MiXCR anew, one entry per CDR3 protein. The table has 35,000 to 45,000 distinct CDR3 sequences, approximately 4.1% seen once. This clonotype was picked up many times. There are 18 residues in the CDR3. J is TRBJ2-7 and V is TRBV21-1; the D segment call TRBD2 is taken from the table without a DNA check. TRBV21-1 is a pseudogene. This receptor was obtained from an adult who was a healthcare worker with PCR-confirmed SARS-CoV-2 infection or an uninfected control (not recorded which). The sequenced sample was whole blood. CDR3 coding DNA: TGTGCCAGCAGCAAAGGGGATAGTAGCGGGAGAAGGTCCTACGAGCAGTACTTC. Translation: CASSKGDSSGRRSYEQYF.